This T cell receptor beta chain was identified during a study of shared clonotypes between healthy human individuals. Findings of the study overall: Clonotype sharing among donors was thought likely to change with sequencing depth. Blood was the only sampled material, and tissue repertoires likely differ.

CD45RO-negative, CCR7-selected cells formed the naive CD8 fraction, which excluded terminally differentiated effector memory CD45RA+ cells. Concerning this clone: Its target is not known.

Germline V gene data show CDR1 as MNHEY and CDR2 as SMNVEV (reference sequence). Germline trimming cut 5 bases from V and 6 bases from J; bases unmatched to any gene: 7. The CDR3 runs 15 residues. Libraries were prepared by immunoSEQ multiplex PCR; TCRdb keeps only in-frame clonotypes and omits some of them. Of roughly 2.1 million clones in the sample, about 92% are singletons; the top ten hold 1.5% to 2%. The source material was naive CD8+ T cells from PBMCs. This receptor was obtained from a man in his late teens or twenties in good health. Some clones in this sample may be carry-over from other donors' samples. This chain connects TRBV27 to TRBJ1-4; 9 nucleotides agree with TRBD1. CDR3 residues: CASSKTGGAYEKLFF. CDR3 sequence (DNA): TGTGCCAGCAGTAAAACAGGGGGCGCATATGAAAAACTGTTTTTT. Complete variable domain (other parts from reference TRBV27 and TRBJ1-4): EAQVTQNPRYLITVTGKKLTVTCSQNMNHEYMSWYRQDPGLGLRQIYYSMNVEVTDKGDVPEGYKVSRKEKRNFPLILESPSPNQTSLYFCASSKTGGAYEKLFFGSGTQLSVL.